Below, one T cell receptor (beta chain) is given with its context. The authors ran a second PCR of about 7 to 11 cycles using a sample-barcoded 5' primer and a J-beta primer mix. TCRdb reprocessed the 5' RACE reads via MiXCR and lists one record per CDR3 protein. The sample carries some 550,000 distinct CDR3 sequences, under 55% recorded once. The sample belongs to a study of blood T cells in healthy people across ages. This receptor was taken from an elderly man in good health. The specimen sequenced was blood.

CDR3 sequence: CASSRGLAGGNIQYF. The CDR3 DNA is TGTGCCAGCAGCCGGGGACTAGCGGGAGGAAACATTCAGTACTTC. The chain joins TRBV7-2 to TRBJ2-4; 15 bases agree with TRBD2. With 5 bases clipped from V and 6 bases from J, the junction kept 2 bases outside the gene matches. The CDR3 totals 15 residues. Germline lookup yields CDR1 SGHTA and CDR2 FQGNSA.